The rows below give T cell receptor beta chains drawn from one sample of a study of shared clonotypes between healthy human individuals. Sequenced by immunoSEQ multiplex PCR; TCRdb stores in-frame clones only, minus some. The data contain hundreds of thousands of clones, roughly 96% of them singletons. Sequenced material: naive CD8+ T cells sorted from blood. The source of these receptors is a woman aged 25 to 39 in good health. Both conserved end residues are part of each CDR3.

CDR3,V
CASSGGGQFIYGYTF,TRBV9
CASSFGLAGNTGELFF,TRBV6-6
CASSRRGNSYEQYF,TRBV27
CASRLKPGAPWAEAFF,TRBV27
CASSSPGTPRSYEQYF,TRBV5-4
CASSLGLAGHVEQFF,TRBV11-2
CASSLAGGEWNEQFF,TRBV7-9
CASSLGLGLDTQYF,TRBV13
CASSPTSRGPLETQYF,TRBV7-8
CASSLTQYNEQFF,TRBV5-6
CASSLARTVNTEAFF,TRBV5-1
CAASRGVGYEQYF,TRBV7-6
CASSNEAGLVPETQYF,TRBV19
CASSPLGHEQFF,TRBV7-6
CASSLHIDSNQPQHF,TRBV11-2
CASSPTGGSYNEQFF,TRBV5-6
CASYETFSRRELFF,TRBV6-5
CASRGYRGQYF,TRBV6-4
CASSEKRIRQTSGNTIYF,TRBV6-1
CASTLGLGHAYEQYF,TRBV4-2
CASSLDRDTQYF,TRBV11-2
CSVEVVTSGRAFIPPGTQYF,TRBV29-1
CASSPEPVGGEQYF,TRBV7-9
CASSSGQIEAFF,TRBV2
CASSAGTSDWNEQFF,TRBV9
CASRPDYTYEQYF,TRBV27
CASSVGSGTTYEQYF,TRBV9
CASGRFDGLDTQYF,TRBV9
CASSYAGGSEQFF,TRBV28
CASSFPQAPPGEQYF,TRBV5-4